This TCR beta chain was retrieved from a study of blood T cell repertoires in COVID-19. Turning to the study itself: Samples representing acute and convalescent COVID-19 were sourced from the United States, Italy and Spain.

Authors' methods: By means of reference gene primer amplification, nucleated cell counts were estimated. TCRdb's table, derived via immunoSEQ multiplex PCR, lists solely in-frame clones and lacks some. Clone size and V and J calls were adopted from that table, with D and trimming inferred from the DNA. Of about 150,000 clones in the sample, 84% were seen once. With 2 bases clipped from V and 7 bases from J, the junction kept 5 bases outside the gene matches. The V gene's germline CDR1 is MNHEY and CDR2 SMNVEV (reference sequence). The CDR3 runs 15 residues. The sequence was collected from a man in his 70s with acute or convalescent COVID-19. Specimen: peripheral blood. The genes are TRBV27 and TRBJ2-2, with TRBD2 identical over 9 bases. CDR3 residues: CASSLGREGHGELFF. The CDR3 DNA reads TGTGCCAGCAGTTTAGGGCGGGAGGGCCACGGGGAGCTGTTTTTT.